The 2 T cell receptor beta chains below come from one sample, sequenced in a study of blood T cell repertoires in COVID-19. The repertoire was sequenced with immunoSEQ multiplex PCR; TCRdb's copy has only in-frame clones and lacks some. The sample contains some 100,000 clones, about 91% of which appear only once. The material sequenced was peripheral blood. The receptors here all came from a man in his forties or fifties with COVID-19, enrolled during active disease.

The V gene is TRBV3-1 (or the pseudogene TRBV3-2), the J gene TRBJ1-5; D perhaps matches TRBD1 (6 bases). Looked up from germline, CDR1 is LGHDT and CDR2 is YNNKEL (reference sequence). Between the trimmed V and J ends, which lost 0 bases and 7 bases, there was a span of 16 bases. The CDR3 runs to 16 residues. The CDR3 DNA follows: TGTGCCAGCAGCCAAGATTACAGGGTGGGGGGGCAGCCCCAGCATTTT. This gives the protein CASSQDYRVGGQPQHF.

The chain links TRBV7-8 to TRBJ2-2; 9 nucleotides align to TRBD2. V dropped 1 base and J dropped 7; count of bases not matched to a gene: 4. Germline CDR1 SGHVS, CDR2 FQNEAQ. The CDR3 has 15 amino acids. The CDR3 DNA follows: TGTGCCAGCAGCTTAGACCTAGCGGGGATCGGGGAGCTGTTTTTT. Translation gives CASSLDLAGIGELFF.